One and the same sample provided the 20 T cell receptor beta chains below, sequenced in a study of identical twins. In TCRdb, the 5' RACE reads were re-called with MiXCR into one record per CDR3 protein. The repertoire consists of 1.5 million to 2 million distinct CDR3 sequences, with about 32% occurring once and the leading ten covering less than 0.35%. The source material was cord blood. The receptors were sampled from a newborn girl in good health.

The chain uses TRBV5-1 and TRBJ2-1; D not certain. This CDR3 spans 12 amino acids. CDR1 is SGHRS, CDR2 YFSETQ, per germline. The CDR3 coding sequence is TGCGCTACGCTGACCAAGATGTATGAGCAGTTCTTC. It codes for CATLTKMYEQFF.

The V gene is TRBV3-1, the J gene TRBJ2-3; the D gene is possibly TRBD1 (5 bases). There are 12 residues in the CDR3. Trimming took 3 bases from V and 8 from J, leaving 9 bases between them. CDR1 is LGHDT, CDR2 YNNKEL, per germline (reference sequence). The CDR3 loop is CASSQSGFTQYF. The DNA of the CDR3 is TGTGCCAGCAGCCAGTCAGGGTTTACGCAGTATTTT.

There are a few counts of this clonotype. The chain employs TRBV6-1 and TRBJ1-2, with D uncertain. Trimming left V 0 bases short and J 0 bases short, with 11 bases between. The CDR3 loop spans 16 amino acids. Per the germline V gene, CDR1 is MNHNS and CDR2 is SASEGT. CDR3 DNA sequence: TGTGCCAGCAGTGAAGCGGGCAGCGCCCCTAACTATGGCTACACCTTC. Its protein product is CASSEAGSAPNYGYTF.

This clonotype was recorded a few times. This chain's CDR3 is CASSLRERGPHNEQFF. CDR3 nucleotide sequence: TGTGCCAGCAGTTTAAGGGAGCGGGGACCGCACAATGAGCAGTTCTTC. This chain connects TRBV27 to TRBJ2-1, with TRBD2 matching 7 bases. Germline values: CDR1 MNHEY, CDR2 SMNVEV (reference sequence). With V trimmed by 2 bases and J by 5 bases, 9 bases remained unmatched. The CDR3 consists of 16 residues.

The chain combines TRBV6-5 with TRBJ2-3; 7 bases align to TRBD2. Germline trimming cut 6 bases from V and 2 bases from J; bases unmatched to any gene: 8. This CDR3 comprises 15 residues. Looked up from germline, CDR1 is MNHEY and CDR2 is SVGAGI. CDR3 DNA: TGTGCCAGCAGGGTAGCGGGTTCTTCCACAGATACGCAGTATTTT. Amino acid sequence: CASRVAGSSTDTQYF.

CDR3 in DNA: TGCGCCAGCAGCTTGGGTCGTCGGGCTAGCGGGGGCTATCAAGAGACCCAGTACTTC. This sequence encodes CASSLGRRASGGYQETQYF. The chain uses TRBV5-1 and TRBJ2-5; 10 bases are a match to TRBD2. The CDR3 is made up of 19 amino acids. Unmatched junction bases numbered 13, after V lost 0 bases and J lost 2 bases. Germline V CDR1 and CDR2: SGHRS, YFSETQ.

This clonotype was seen a handful of times. This rearrangement joins TRBV12-3 or TRBV12-4 to TRBJ2-1; D assignment may be TRBD1 or TRBD2 (6 bases each). The V gene lost 0 bases and the J gene lost 0 bases, with 18 bases spanning the gap. There are 19 residues in the CDR3. The DNA of the CDR3 is TGTGCCAGCAGTTTAGCGGGGGGCCTAACTATTAGCTCCTACAATGAGCAGTTCTTC. This gives the protein CASSLAGGLTISSYNEQFF.

This chain joins TRBV10-3 and TRBJ2-4; 14 nucleotides agree with TRBD2. Gene TRBJ2-7 matches the end of the DNA better, so the J call may be wrong. Germline V lookup: CDR1 ENHRY, CDR2 SYGVKD. There are 15 residues in the CDR3. The CDR3, as DNA: TGTGCCATCAGTGCGACTAGCGGGGGGGCATACGAGCAGTACTTC. It specifies CAISATSGGAYEQYF.

This clonotype showed up just a few times. The gene calls are TRBV7-2 and TRBJ1-6; D remains ambiguous. V gave up 4 bases and J gave up 0 bases, with 10 bases separating them. Germline values: CDR1 SGHTA, CDR2 FQGNSA. This CDR3 comprises 16 residues. DNA of the CDR3: TGTGCCAGCAGCTCTTATAGGAGCTCCTATAATTCACCCCTCCACTTT. Translation: CASSSYRSSYNSPLHF.

The V gene is TRBV27, the J gene TRBJ2-7; TRBD1 matches at 7 bases. Germline loops: CDR1 MNHEY, CDR2 SMNVEV (reference sequence). This CDR3 contains 15 residues. V trimming: 6 bases; J trimming: 5 bases; junction bases outside the gene matches: 13. CDR3 DNA: TGTGCCAGCAGCGAACCGAGACAGGGTGTGAACGAGCAGTACTTC. It is translated as CASSEPRQGVNEQYF.

This clonotype was counted between two and nine times. V is TRBV12-3 or TRBV12-4 and J is TRBJ2-3; 14 nucleotides match TRBD2. The CDR3 length is 18 residues. The J segment lost 4 bases and the V segment lost 6 bases, leaving 12 bases of the junction unmatched. The CDR3 region is CASSFSGGLAGVADTQYF. CDR3 DNA sequence: TGTGCCAGCAGCTTCTCAGGGGGACTAGCGGGAGTAGCAGATACGCAGTATTTT.

This clonotype was picked up many times. The genes are TRBV3-1 and TRBJ2-5; D gene ambiguous. CDR1 LGHDT and CDR2 YNNKEL come from the germline V gene (reference sequence). With 0 bases removed from V and 8 bases from J, the gap between germline ends came to 7 bases. This CDR3 spans 12 amino acids. Here the CDR3 DNA reads TGTGCCAGCAGCCAAGAAGGGCGAACCCAGTACTTC. Residues: CASSQEGRTQYF.

The gene calls are TRBV11-2 and TRBJ2-1; 9 bases are shared with TRBD2. The tail of the sequence fits TRBJ2-7 better, so the J call may be wrong. The CDR3 extends over 18 amino acids. Per the germline V gene, CDR1 is SGHAT and CDR2 is FQNNGV. The CDR3 nucleotides read TGTGCCAGCAGCTTCGGGGTTTACGGGACTAGCTCCTACAATGAGCAGTACTTC. Amino acids: CASSFGVYGTSSYNEQYF.

V usage is TRBV20-1 and J usage is TRBJ1-3; D remains ambiguous. V lost 0 bases and J lost 0, with 12 bases in between. The CDR3 has 16 residues. Germline V gene lookup returns CDR1 DFQATT and CDR2 SNEGSKA (reference sequence). CDR3 amino acids: CSARDLQRSSGNTIYF. The CDR3 coding sequence is TGCAGTGCTAGAGATCTGCAACGCAGCTCTGGAAACACCATATATTTT.

About this clonotype: Its ends do not fully match the called genes, so a read error is possible. The chain has TRBV6-1 and TRBJ2-7; D uncertain. The CDR3 has 12 amino acids. Germline V gene sequence: CDR1 MNHNS, CDR2 SASEGT. CDR3 residues: CVSSDAFYEQYF. CDR3 nucleotides: TGTGTCAGCAGTGATGCTTTCTACGAGCAGTACTTC.

This clonotype was observed a single time. CDR3: CASKGSGAMAEAFF. The CDR3 nucleotides are TGTGCCAGCAAGGGCTCAGGGGCGATGGCTGAAGCTTTCTTT. This sequence joins TRBV12-3 or TRBV12-4 and TRBJ1-1; possibly TRBD1 for D (6 bases). This CDR3 has 14 amino acids. Trimming shortened V by 7 bases and J by 6 bases, and 18 bases separated the two germline ends.

This clonotype has only a few counts. DNA of the CDR3: TGTGCCAGCGCTTCCCACGCTATTGGCTCCAAAAACATTCAGTACTTC. This encodes CASASHAIGSKNIQYF. The chain recombines TRBV3-1 with TRBJ2-4; D unclear. CDR3 length: 16 amino acids. V lost 8 bases to trimming and J lost 2 bases, with 19 bases between them. The germline CDR1 and CDR2 sequences are LGHDT and YNNKEL (reference sequence).

This clonotype appeared a few times. The V call is TRBV7-2, the J call TRBJ2-5; D is uncertain. Trimming shortened V by 3 bases and J by 1 base, and 12 bases separated the two germline ends. The germline gives CDR1 SGHTA, CDR2 FQGNSA. The CDR3 runs to 15 residues. CDR3 coding DNA: TGTGCCAGCAGCTTGCAGTCGCGGTCCCAAGAGACCCAGTACTTC. It translates to CASSLQSRSQETQYF.

This sequence joins TRBV7-2 and TRBJ2-1, with 13 bases lining up with TRBD2. The J call may be incorrect, as the DNA end agrees better with TRBJ2-7. Per the germline V gene, CDR1 is SGHTA and CDR2 is FQGNSA. The CDR3 spans 17 residues. The CDR3 sequence is CASSLARRTSGGYEQYF. DNA for the CDR3: TGTGCCAGCAGCTTAGCGCGACGGACTAGCGGGGGTTATGAGCAGTACTTC.

The J gene is TRBJ1-1, the V gene TRBV29-1; D gene ambiguous. The CDR3 has 13 residues. Deletions cut 5 bases from V and 2 bases from J, with 12 bases between. Germline assignment: CDR1 SQVTM and CDR2 ANQGSEA. CDR3 in DNA: TGCAGCGTTCTTGGCGCCAGTAACACTGAAGCTTTCTTT. This codes for CSVLGASNTEAFF.